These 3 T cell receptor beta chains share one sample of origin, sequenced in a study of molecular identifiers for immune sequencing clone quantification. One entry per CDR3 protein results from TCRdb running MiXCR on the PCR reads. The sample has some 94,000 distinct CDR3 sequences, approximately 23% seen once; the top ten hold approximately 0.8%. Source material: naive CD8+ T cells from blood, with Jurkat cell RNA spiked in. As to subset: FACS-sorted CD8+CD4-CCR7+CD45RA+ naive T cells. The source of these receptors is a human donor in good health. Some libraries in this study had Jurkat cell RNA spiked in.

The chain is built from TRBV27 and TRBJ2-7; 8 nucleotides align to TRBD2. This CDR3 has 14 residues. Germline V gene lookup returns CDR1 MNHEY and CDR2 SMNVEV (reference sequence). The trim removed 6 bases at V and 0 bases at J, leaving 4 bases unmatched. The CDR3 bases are TGTGCCAGCAGCATTAGCGGGAACTCCTACGAGCAGTACTTC. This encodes CASSISGNSYEQYF.

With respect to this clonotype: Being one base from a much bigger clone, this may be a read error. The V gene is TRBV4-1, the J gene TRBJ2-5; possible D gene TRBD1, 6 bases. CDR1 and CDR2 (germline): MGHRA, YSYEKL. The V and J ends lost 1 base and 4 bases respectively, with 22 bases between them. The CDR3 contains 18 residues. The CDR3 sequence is CASSQASQLSLGGETQYF. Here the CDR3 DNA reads TGCGCCAGCAGCCAAGCCAGTCAACTCAGTCTAGGGGGAGAGACCCAGTACTTC.

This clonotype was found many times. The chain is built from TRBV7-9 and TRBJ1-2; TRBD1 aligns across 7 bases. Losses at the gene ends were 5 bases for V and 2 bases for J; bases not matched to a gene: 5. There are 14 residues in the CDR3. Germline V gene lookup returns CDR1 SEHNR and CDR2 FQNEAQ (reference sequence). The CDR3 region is CASSLLQGNYGYTF. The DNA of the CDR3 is TGTGCCAGCAGCCTATTACAGGGGAACTATGGCTACACCTTC.